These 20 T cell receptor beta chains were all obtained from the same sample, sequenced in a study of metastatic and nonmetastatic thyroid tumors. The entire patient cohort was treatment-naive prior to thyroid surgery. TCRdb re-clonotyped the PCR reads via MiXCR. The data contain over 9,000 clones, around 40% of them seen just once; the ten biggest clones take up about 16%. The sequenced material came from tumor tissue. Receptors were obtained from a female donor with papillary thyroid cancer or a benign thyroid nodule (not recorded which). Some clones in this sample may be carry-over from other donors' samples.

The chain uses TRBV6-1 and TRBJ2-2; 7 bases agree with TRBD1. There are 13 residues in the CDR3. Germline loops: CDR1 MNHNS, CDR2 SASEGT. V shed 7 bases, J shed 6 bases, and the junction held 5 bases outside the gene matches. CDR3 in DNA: TGTGCCAGCAACGAGCAGGGGGCCGGGGAGCTGTTTTTT. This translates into CASNEQGAGELFF.

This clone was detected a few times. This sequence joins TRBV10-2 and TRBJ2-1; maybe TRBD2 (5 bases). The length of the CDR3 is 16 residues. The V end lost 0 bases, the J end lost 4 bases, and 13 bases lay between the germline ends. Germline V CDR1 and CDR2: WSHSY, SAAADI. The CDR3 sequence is CASSESTGNQYNEQFF. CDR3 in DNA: TGCGCCAGCAGTGAGTCGACCGGGAACCAATACAATGAGCAGTTCTTC.

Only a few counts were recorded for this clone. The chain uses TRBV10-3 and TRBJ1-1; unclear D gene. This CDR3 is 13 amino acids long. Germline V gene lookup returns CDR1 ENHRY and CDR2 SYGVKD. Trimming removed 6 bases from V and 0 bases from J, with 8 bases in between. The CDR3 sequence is CAIRHQVNTEAFF. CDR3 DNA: TGTGCCATCAGACACCAGGTGAACACTGAAGCTTTCTTT.

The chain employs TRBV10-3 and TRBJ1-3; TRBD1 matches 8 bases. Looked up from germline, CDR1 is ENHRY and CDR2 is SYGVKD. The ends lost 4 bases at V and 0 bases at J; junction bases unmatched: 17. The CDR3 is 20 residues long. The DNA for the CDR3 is TGTGCCATCAGTGGAGCCTCCCAAGGACAGGGACCCAGCTCTGGAAACACCATATATTTT. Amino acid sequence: CAISGASQGQGPSSGNTIYF.

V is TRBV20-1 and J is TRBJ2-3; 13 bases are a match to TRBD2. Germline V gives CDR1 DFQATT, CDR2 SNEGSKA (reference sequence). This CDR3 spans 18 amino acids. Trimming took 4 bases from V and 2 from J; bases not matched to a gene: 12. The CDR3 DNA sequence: TGCAGTGCTAAAGGGTTTGGGGGACTAGCGGGGTCCACAGATACGCAGTATTTT. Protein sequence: CSAKGFGGLAGSTDTQYF.

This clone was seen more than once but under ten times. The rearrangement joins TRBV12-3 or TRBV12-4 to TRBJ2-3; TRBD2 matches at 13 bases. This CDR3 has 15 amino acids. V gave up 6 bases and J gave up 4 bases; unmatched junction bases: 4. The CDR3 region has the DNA TGTGCCAGCAGACGACTAGCGGGGGGACCAGATACGCAGTATTTT. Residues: CASRRLAGGPDTQYF.

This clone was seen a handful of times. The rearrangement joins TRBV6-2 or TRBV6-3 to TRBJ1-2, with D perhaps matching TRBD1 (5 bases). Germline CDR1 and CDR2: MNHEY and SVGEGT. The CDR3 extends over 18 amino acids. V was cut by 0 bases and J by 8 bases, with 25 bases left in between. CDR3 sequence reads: CASSYSGSTPARAQGYTF. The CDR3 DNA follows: TGTGCCAGCAGTTACTCAGGTTCTACCCCGGCCAGGGCTCAAGGCTACACCTTC.

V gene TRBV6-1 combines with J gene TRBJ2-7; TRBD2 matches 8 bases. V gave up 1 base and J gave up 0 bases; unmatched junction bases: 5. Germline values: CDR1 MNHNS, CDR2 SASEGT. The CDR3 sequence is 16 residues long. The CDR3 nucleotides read TGTGCCAGCAGTGAAGGGAGCGGGAGAGGCTCCTACGAGCAGTACTTC. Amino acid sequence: CASSEGSGRGSYEQYF.

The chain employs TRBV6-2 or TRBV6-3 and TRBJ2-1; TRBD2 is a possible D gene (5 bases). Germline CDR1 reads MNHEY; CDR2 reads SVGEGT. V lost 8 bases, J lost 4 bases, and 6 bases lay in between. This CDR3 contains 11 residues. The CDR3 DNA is TGTGCCAGCGAGCGGTACAATGAGCAGTTCTTC. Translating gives CASERYNEQFF.

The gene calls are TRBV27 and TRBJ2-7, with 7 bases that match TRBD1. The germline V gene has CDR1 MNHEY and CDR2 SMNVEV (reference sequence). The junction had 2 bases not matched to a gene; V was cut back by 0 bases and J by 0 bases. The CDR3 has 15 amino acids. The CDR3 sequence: CASSLSTGASYEQYF. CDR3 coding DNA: TGTGCCAGCAGTTTATCTACAGGGGCCTCCTACGAGCAGTACTTC.

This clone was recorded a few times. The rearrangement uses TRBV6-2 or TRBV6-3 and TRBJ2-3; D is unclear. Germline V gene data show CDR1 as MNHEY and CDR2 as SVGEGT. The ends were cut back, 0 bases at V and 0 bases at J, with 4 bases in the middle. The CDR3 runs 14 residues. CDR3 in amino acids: CASSYSTSTDTQYF. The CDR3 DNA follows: TGTGCCAGCAGTTACTCGACTAGCACAGATACGCAGTATTTT.

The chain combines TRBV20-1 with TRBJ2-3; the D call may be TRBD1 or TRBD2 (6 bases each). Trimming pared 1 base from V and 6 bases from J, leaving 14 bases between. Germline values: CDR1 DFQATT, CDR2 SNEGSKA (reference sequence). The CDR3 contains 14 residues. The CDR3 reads CSARVGGTLDTQYF. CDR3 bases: TGCAGTGCTAGAGTCGGGGGCACACTGGATACGCAGTATTTT.

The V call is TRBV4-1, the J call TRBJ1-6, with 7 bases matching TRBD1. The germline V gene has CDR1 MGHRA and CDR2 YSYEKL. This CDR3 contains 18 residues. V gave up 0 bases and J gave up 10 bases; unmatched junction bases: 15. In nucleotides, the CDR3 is TGCGCCAGCAGCCAAGATCCCCCGGGGACAGAGGGTGGGTCACCCCTCCACTTT. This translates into CASSQDPPGTEGGSPLHF.

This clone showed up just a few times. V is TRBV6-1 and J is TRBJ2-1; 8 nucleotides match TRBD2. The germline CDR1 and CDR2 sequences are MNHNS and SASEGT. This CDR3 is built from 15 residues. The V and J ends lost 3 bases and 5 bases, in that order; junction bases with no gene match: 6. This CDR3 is CASSEAGGSHNEQFF. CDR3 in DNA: TGTGCCAGCAGTGAGGCGGGAGGATCCCACAATGAGCAGTTCTTC.

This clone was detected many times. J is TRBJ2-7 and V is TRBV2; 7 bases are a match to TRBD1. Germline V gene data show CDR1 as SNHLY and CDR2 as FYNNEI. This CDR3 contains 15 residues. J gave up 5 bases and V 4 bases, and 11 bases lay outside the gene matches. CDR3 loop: CASSVGDSPTDEQYF. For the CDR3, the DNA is TGTGCCAGCAGTGTAGGGGACAGCCCTACAGACGAGCAGTACTTC.

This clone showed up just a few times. The CDR3 nucleotides are TGTGCCAGCAGTACGTGGACAGACGGGGAGCTGTTTTTT. This encodes CASSTWTDGELFF. V usage is TRBV27 and J usage is TRBJ2-2; perhaps TRBD1 as D (6 bases). Germline values: CDR1 MNHEY, CDR2 SMNVEV (reference sequence). Between the trimmed V and J ends, which lost 5 bases and 7 bases, there was a span of 11 bases. The CDR3 is 13 amino acids.

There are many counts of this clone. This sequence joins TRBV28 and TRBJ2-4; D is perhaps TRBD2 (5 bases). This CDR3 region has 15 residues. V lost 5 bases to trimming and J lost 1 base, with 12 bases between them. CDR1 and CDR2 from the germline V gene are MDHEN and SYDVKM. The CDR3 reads CASSRRSGAKNIQYF. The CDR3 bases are TGTGCCAGCAGTCGGAGGTCGGGGGCCAAAAACATTCAGTACTTC.

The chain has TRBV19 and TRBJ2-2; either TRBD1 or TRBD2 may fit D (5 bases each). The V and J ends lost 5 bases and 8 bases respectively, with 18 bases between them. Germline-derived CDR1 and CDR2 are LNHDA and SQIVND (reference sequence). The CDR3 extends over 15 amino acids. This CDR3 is CASSPRTGPRGELFF. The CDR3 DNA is TGTGCCAGTAGTCCTCGGACGGGGCCGAGGGGGGAGCTGTTTTTT.

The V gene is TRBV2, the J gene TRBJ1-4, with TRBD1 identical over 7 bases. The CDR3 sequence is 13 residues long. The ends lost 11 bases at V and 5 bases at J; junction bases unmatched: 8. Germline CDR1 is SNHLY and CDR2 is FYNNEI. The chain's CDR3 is CAGNRGPNEKLFF. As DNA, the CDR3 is TGTGCCGGGAACAGGGGACCGAATGAAAAACTGTTTTTT.

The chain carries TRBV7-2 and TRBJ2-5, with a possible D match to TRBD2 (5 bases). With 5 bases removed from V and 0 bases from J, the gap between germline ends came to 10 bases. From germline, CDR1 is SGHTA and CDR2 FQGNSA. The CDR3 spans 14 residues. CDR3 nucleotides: TGTGCCAGCAGCACTACTAGGAACCAAGAGACCCAGTACTTC. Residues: CASSTTRNQETQYF.